This T cell receptor beta chain was sequenced in a study of PD-L1 blockade in urothelial cancer. About the study: Blood analysis was done at 3 weeks (second dose) and 6 weeks after treatment began. When blood samples were assessed, the median T cell count was 141,255.

This sample's time point: peripheral blood 6 weeks after treatment start. Synthetic TCR analog templates were added to each PCR reaction. Sequenced by immunoSEQ multiplex PCR; TCRdb stores in-frame clones only, minus some. The repertoire holds roughly 100,000 clones, less than 90% seen once, with under 8.5% in the top ten. This CDR3 contains 15 residues. V shed 5 bases, J shed 0 bases, and the junction held 7 bases outside the gene matches. Germline CDR1 reads SGHAT; CDR2 reads FQNNGV. Sequenced here: PBMCs, sampled around atezolizumab (anti-PD-L1) treatment. This sequence was found in a man between 65 and 85 years old with urothelial cancer. This rearrangement joins TRBV11-2 to TRBJ2-7; 7 nucleotides align to TRBD1. The CDR3 nucleotides read TGTGCCAGCAGCCCGGACAGGCCGGGCTCCTACGAGCAGTACTTC. This encodes CASSPDRPGSYEQYF.